This T cell receptor (beta chain) was observed in a study of T cells in Graves' hyperthyroidism and ophthalmopathy. J gave up 0 bases and V 0 bases, and 4 bases lay outside the gene matches. The CDR3 is 16 amino acids. The germline V gene encodes CDR1 SNHLY and CDR2 FYNNEI. Each person with ophthalmopathy scored at least 3 on the Clinical Activity Score, reached NOSPECS grade 4 or higher, and had been ill under 3 months. Those patients with uncontrolled infection, other autoimmune disease, pregnancy or lactation were excluded. Study-wide findings and caveats: Blood also contained most expanded thyroid clonotypes above 0.001. Stable hyperthyroidism was separated from ophthalmopathy by a model based on 13 V-J features.

In this sample, this clonotype turned up many times. The antigen is unknown. From RNA transcripts, TCR beta CDR3 regions were amplified. The TCR CDR3 first-round RT-PCR relied on the HTBI primer set. TCRdb itself ran the multiplex PCR reads through MiXCR, one entry per CDR3 protein. This sample has about 610,000 distinct CDR3 sequences, with roughly 14% found just once. The receptor comes from a woman between 40 and 50 years old with Graves' ophthalmopathy. V gene TRBV2 combines with J gene TRBJ1-1; the match to TRBD1 covers 7 bases. The source material was blood. The CDR3 sequence is CASSEAGTVMNTEAFF. CDR3 sequence (DNA): TGTGCCAGCAGTGAAGCTGGGACAGTCATGAACACTGAAGCTTTCTTT.